The T cell receptor beta chain described here comes from a study of blood T cell repertoires in COVID-19. Germline V gene sequence: CDR1 MDHEN, CDR2 SYDVKM. V dropped 6 bases and J dropped 4; count of bases not matched to a gene: 6. There are 13 residues in the CDR3. Generated by immunoSEQ multiplex PCR, the TCRdb table keeps only in-frame clones and is missing some. The sample carries some 20,000 clones, more than 85% recorded once. This TCR came from a human donor in a cohort sampled during active COVID-19. The sequenced sample consisted of peripheral blood. The rearrangement links TRBV28 to TRBJ2-7; 7 nucleotides agree with TRBD2. Written as DNA, the CDR3 is TGTGCCAGCAGACTTGGGGGGGAGTACGAGCAGTACTTC. It yields the protein CASRLGGEYEQYF.